This T cell receptor (beta chain) was recovered during a study of blood T cell repertoires in COVID-19. About the study: Samples came from the United States, Italy and Spain, spanning acute and convalescent COVID-19. PBMCs, B-cell-depleted T cells, or T cells provided the cDNA or gDNA that made up the material.

In the original analysis: Estimation of nucleated cell counts was performed using reference gene primer amplification. Sequencing used immunoSEQ multiplex PCR; TCRdb keeps in-frame clones, though not all of them. V and J calls and clone size are given by that table; D and trimming were obtained from the DNA. Altogether under 500,000 clones are present, more than 85% being singletons, with the ten largest covering approximately 4.3%. V lost 4 bases and J 6 bases, leaving 11 bases between the germline ends. Germline lookup yields CDR1 MNHNY and CDR2 SVGAGI (reference sequence). This CDR3 contains 13 residues.

Sequencing was performed on peripheral blood. This clonotype was sampled from a woman under 40 with acute or convalescent COVID-19. This chain uses TRBV6-6 with TRBJ2-3, with D possibly matching TRBD1 (5 bases). CDR3 loop: CASSWTSEDTQYF. DNA of the CDR3: TGTGCCAGCAGTTGGACATCCGAGGATACGCAGTATTTT.